The 26 T cell receptor beta chains presented below share a single source sample, sequenced in a study of blood T cell repertoires in COVID-19. Here immunoSEQ multiplex PCR was the method, and the copy in TCRdb shows in-frame clones only, minus some. The sample has 200,000 to 250,000 clones; around 80% are singletons. The sequencing input was peripheral blood. The receptors here all came from a woman between 18 and 30 years old with acute or convalescent COVID-19.

This rearrangement joins TRBV2 to TRBJ2-1; tentative D call: TRBD2 (6 bases). The V end was cut by 10 bases, the J end by 14 bases, with 18 bases between. The CDR3 runs to 11 residues. From germline, CDR1 is SNHLY and CDR2 FYNNEI. The CDR3 coding sequence is TGTGCCACCCACTTGACTAGTTCCAAGTTCTTC. Translated: CATHLTSSKFF.

The rearrangement uses TRBV11-2 and TRBJ2-3, with 8 bases identical to TRBD2. V trimming: 3 bases; J trimming: 1 base; junction bases outside the gene matches: 0. Germline CDR1 SGHAT, CDR2 FQNNGV. This CDR3 has 14 residues. The DNA of the CDR3 is TGTGCCAGCAGCTTGCGGGAGGGCACAGATACGCAGTATTTT. This gives the protein CASSLREGTDTQYF.

A single count supports this clone. J is TRBJ2-4 and V is TRBV2; no clear D gene. CDR1 SNHLY and CDR2 FYNNEI come from the germline V gene. V was clipped by 7 bases and J by 0 bases, with 22 bases between them. The CDR3 sequence is 18 residues long. Here the CDR3 reads CASNLAPSSALAKNIQYF. For the CDR3, the DNA is TGTGCCAGCAACCTTGCCCCTTCCTCCGCGCTAGCCAAAAACATTCAGTACTTC.

The V gene is TRBV2, the J gene TRBJ1-2, with TRBD1 matching 7 bases. From germline, CDR1 is SNHLY and CDR2 FYNNEI. V gave up 7 bases and J gave up 4 bases; unmatched junction bases: 12. The CDR3 length is 15 residues. The CDR3 DNA reads as TGTGCCAGCATTCCCTACAGGGGAATAGGCTATGGCTACACCTTC. Translation: CASIPYRGIGYGYTF.

CDR3 DNA: TGTGCCAGCAGTTGGTCGGCGGGAGGGCCCACCGGGGAGCTGTTTTTT. Translation gives CASSWSAGGPTGELFF. This chain joins TRBV6-6 and TRBJ2-2, with 9 nucleotides matching TRBD2. The germline V gene has CDR1 MNHNY and CDR2 SVGAGI (reference sequence). V lost 4 bases and J lost 4; bases outside the gene matches: 7. This CDR3 has 16 amino acids.

This sequence joins TRBV7-4 and TRBJ2-3, with TRBD2 matching 13 bases. The CDR3 contains 16 residues. The germline CDR1 and CDR2 sequences are SGHVT and SQSDAQ. Trimming at V came to 3 bases and at J to 2 bases, leaving 2 bases not matched to a gene. CDR3 sequence (DNA): TGTGCCAGCAGCTTGACTAGCGGGAGGACCACAGATACGCAGTATTTT. Encoded protein: CASSLTSGRTTDTQYF.

The chain has TRBV27 and TRBJ1-2, with D possibly being TRBD1 (6 bases). The CDR3 loop spans 15 amino acids. V was shortened by 0 bases and J by 4 bases, with 12 bases between the two germline ends. Germline V gives CDR1 MNHEY, CDR2 SMNVEV (reference sequence). DNA for the CDR3: TGTGCCAGCAGTTTATCGGGACACCAGGTCTATGGCTACACCTTC. Residues: CASSLSGHQVYGYTF.

The chain employs TRBV5-4 and TRBJ1-1; 9 bases are shared with TRBD1. Unmatched junction bases numbered 7, after V lost 0 bases and J lost 1 base. The germline V gene encodes CDR1 SGHNT and CDR2 YYREEE (reference sequence). There are 17 residues in the CDR3. CDR3 sequence reads: CASSLDRGLRGNTEAFF. Written as DNA, the CDR3 is TGTGCCAGCAGCTTGGACAGGGGGCTTAGGGGGAACACTGAAGCTTTCTTT.

The V gene is TRBV4-3, the J gene TRBJ2-7, with TRBD2 identical over 8 bases. Germline V gene lookup returns CDR1 LGHNA and CDR2 YSLEER. The CDR3 has 14 amino acids. The V segment lost 4 bases and the J segment 3 bases; nucleotides outside the gene matches: 5. The CDR3 DNA follows: TGCGCCAGCAGCCGAACTAGCGGAAACTACGAGCAGTACTTC. This codes for CASSRTSGNYEQYF.

In regard to this clone: Different DNA sequences within this sample yield the same CDR3. This CDR3 reads CASSLGQANYGYTF. For the CDR3, the DNA is TGTGCCAGCAGCTTAGGGCAGGCTAACTATGGCTACACCTTC. The chain employs TRBV11-2 and TRBJ1-2; no clear D gene. Germline values: CDR1 SGHAT, CDR2 FQNNGV. The CDR3 covers 14 residues. Trimming pared 1 base from V and 0 bases from J, leaving 6 bases between.

This CDR3 reads CSVEGRGQGTRSLYF. The CDR3, as DNA: TGCAGCGTTGAAGGTCGCGGACAGGGGACACGGTCGTTGTACTTC. The chain carries TRBV29-1 and TRBJ2-4; TRBD1 aligns across 9 bases. The CDR3 consists of 15 residues. The germline CDR1 and CDR2 sequences are SQVTM and ANQGSEA. V trimming: 1 base; J trimming: 15 bases; junction bases outside the gene matches: 16. The entire variable domain, with the rest obtained from reference TRBV29-1 and TRBJ2-4, is as follows: SAVISQKPSRDICQRGTSLTIQCQVDSQVTMMFWYRQQPGQSLTLIATANQGSEATYESGFVIDKFPISRPNLTFSTLTVSNMSPEDSSIYLCSVEGRGQGTRSLYFGAGTRLSVL.

The chain's CDR3 is CASSQVGVSGNTIYF. CDR3 bases: TGTGCCAGCAGCCAAGTAGGGGTCTCTGGAAACACCATATATTTT. The gene calls are TRBV14 and TRBJ1-3; D may be TRBD1 (5 bases). V was clipped by 1 base and J by 0 bases, with 7 bases between them. The CDR3 contains 15 residues. CDR1 SGHDN and CDR2 FVKESK come from the germline V gene.

V is TRBV28 and J is TRBJ1-6, with TRBD1 identical over 7 bases. Germline assignment: CDR1 MDHEN and CDR2 SYDVKM. The trim removed 5 bases at V and 7 bases at J, leaving 11 bases unmatched. The CDR3 has 16 residues. The CDR3 nucleotides read TGTGCCAGCAGTCCCACAGGGGACGGGTTCAATTCACCCCTCCACTTT. Translating gives CASSPTGDGFNSPLHF. Together with reference TRBV28 and TRBJ1-6, the CDR3 gives the full variable domain: DVKVTQSSRYLVKRTGEKVFLECVQDMDHENMFWYRQDPGLGLRLIYFSYDVKMKEKGDIPEGYSVSREKKERFSLILESASTNQTSMYLCASSPTGDGFNSPLHFGNGTRLTVT.

This clone was counted a single time. J is TRBJ2-4 and V is TRBV7-2; 7 bases line up with TRBD2. Germline V CDR1 and CDR2: SGHTA, FQGNSA. Trimming at V came to 3 bases and at J to 0 bases, leaving 14 bases not matched to a gene. CDR3 length: 19 residues. The CDR3 loop is CASSLRGSGVGRAKNIQYF. CDR3 bases: TGTGCCAGCAGCTTGCGGGGGTCGGGAGTAGGGAGAGCCAAAAACATTCAGTACTTC.

This chain uses TRBV7-9 with TRBJ1-6; 8 bases are shared with TRBD1. Germline V gene data show CDR1 as SEHNR and CDR2 as FQNEAQ (reference sequence). Unmatched junction bases numbered 10, after V lost 5 bases and J lost 7 bases. The CDR3 covers 16 residues. CDR3 in amino acids: CASSPTQDRGNSPLHF. The CDR3 DNA reads as TGTGCCAGCAGCCCTACTCAAGACAGGGGAAATTCACCCCTCCACTTT.

This chain links TRBV3-1 (or the pseudogene TRBV3-2) with TRBJ1-2; weak D call: TRBD1 (5 bases). CDR1 LGHDT and CDR2 YNNKEL come from the germline V gene (reference sequence). Trimming left V 1 base short and J 7 bases short, with 7 bases between. The CDR3 sequence is 12 residues long. In nucleotides, the CDR3 is TGTGCCAGCAGCCAAGTCGACAGTGGCTACACCTTC. Its protein is CASSQVDSGYTF.

This chain connects TRBV27 to TRBJ1-2; D possibly corresponds to TRBD1 (5 bases). The germline V gene encodes CDR1 MNHEY and CDR2 SMNVEV (reference sequence). The CDR3 totals 17 residues. Deletions cut 1 base from V and 0 bases from J, with 15 bases between. CDR3 nucleotides: TGTGCCAGCAGTTTATGGGGCGGCCAGCTACCTAACTATGGCTACACCTTC. This translates into CASSLWGGQLPNYGYTF.

V usage is TRBV7-2 and J usage is TRBJ2-1; TRBD2 agrees at 8 bases. Germline lookup yields CDR1 SGHTA and CDR2 FQGNSA. The CDR3 covers 16 residues. V lost 4 bases to trimming and J lost 3 bases; unmatched junction nucleotides: 8. In DNA form, the CDR3 reads TGTGCCAGCAGCTGGGGACTAGTGGCGAGCTACAATGAGCAGTTCTTC. Translated: CASSWGLVASYNEQFF.

This rearrangement joins TRBV5-4 to TRBJ2-2, with 9 bases matching TRBD2. Trimming cost V 4 bases and J 6 bases; bases outside gene matches: 7. Germline CDR1 is SGHNT and CDR2 is YYREEE (reference sequence). The CDR3 sequence is 15 residues long. The chain's CDR3 is CASSLAGTGPGELFF. Here the CDR3 DNA reads TGTGCCAGCAGCCTAGCGGGGACGGGCCCCGGGGAGCTGTTTTTT.

J is TRBJ2-7 and V is TRBV7-9; 9 nucleotides align to TRBD2. V lost 8 bases, J lost 4 bases, and 12 bases stayed unmatched. Germline CDR1 reads SEHNR; CDR2 reads FQNEAQ (reference sequence). CDR3 length: 15 amino acids. The CDR3: CASHLGAGGPYEQYF. The CDR3 region has the DNA TGTGCCAGCCACTTGGGGGCGGGAGGGCCATACGAGCAGTACTTC.

J is TRBJ1-6 and V is TRBV4-2; D is unclear. V lost 4 bases and J 9 bases, leaving 13 bases between the germline ends. The CDR3 is 14 amino acids. CDR1 is LGHNA, CDR2 YNFKEQ, per germline. The CDR3 spells CASSRREGVSPLHF. DNA for the CDR3: TGTGCCAGCAGCCGCCGGGAGGGCGTTTCACCCCTCCACTTT.

This clone appeared many times. The DNA for the CDR3 is TGTGCCAGCAGCGATAGGGGGGGACTAGCGGAGACCCAGTACTTC. This encodes CASSDRGGLAETQYF. The chain has TRBV9 and TRBJ2-5; TRBD2 aligns across 10 bases. CDR1 is SGDLS, CDR2 YYNGEE, per germline. V dropped 3 bases and J dropped 5; count of bases not matched to a gene: 7. The CDR3 contains 15 residues.

The chain employs TRBV29-1 and TRBJ2-1, with 7 bases lining up with TRBD2. The CDR3 contains 16 residues. Looked up from germline, CDR1 is SQVTM and CDR2 is ANQGSEA. Germline trimming cut 4 bases from V and 3 bases from J; bases unmatched to any gene: 12. In nucleotides, the CDR3 is TGCAGCGTTGGATTCCGTTCGGGGGGAGACTACAATGAGCAGTTCTTC. This encodes CSVGFRSGGDYNEQFF.

The V gene is TRBV2, the J gene TRBJ1-4; a possible D gene is TRBD1 (6 bases). Germline-derived CDR1 and CDR2 are SNHLY and FYNNEI. Trimming stripped 6 bases from V and 0 bases from J, with 11 bases between. There are 15 residues in the CDR3. CDR3 DNA: TGTGCCAGCAGACGACAGGAGTCAACTAATGAAAAACTGTTTTTT. Encoded protein: CASRRQESTNEKLFF.

This clone has a single count. The chain carries TRBV14 and TRBJ1-6; 7 nucleotides match TRBD1. V was pared by 1 base and J by 3 bases, with 6 bases of the junction left unmatched. The V gene's germline CDR1 is SGHDN and CDR2 FVKESK. There are 17 residues in the CDR3. CDR3 amino acids: CASSQVEGAGYNSPLHF. Here the CDR3 DNA reads TGTGCCAGCAGCCAAGTGGAGGGGGCGGGCTATAATTCACCCCTCCACTTT.

The chain links TRBV13 to TRBJ1-1, with D possibly matching TRBD1 (6 bases). CDR3 size: 13 residues. Germline loops: CDR1 PRHDT, CDR2 FYEKMQ (reference sequence). V lost 6 bases and J 3 bases, leaving 11 bases between the germline ends. The CDR3 sequence: CASSTGIHTEAFF. The DNA for the CDR3 is TGTGCCAGCAGTACAGGGATTCACACTGAAGCTTTCTTT. Based on the CDR3 plus reference TRBV13 and TRBJ1-1, the full variable domain is AAGVIQSPRHLIKEKRETATLKCYPIPRHDTVYWYQQGPGQDPQFLISFYEKMQSDKGSIPDRFSAQQFSDYHSELNMSSLELGDSALYFCASSTGIHTEAFFGQGTRLTVV.